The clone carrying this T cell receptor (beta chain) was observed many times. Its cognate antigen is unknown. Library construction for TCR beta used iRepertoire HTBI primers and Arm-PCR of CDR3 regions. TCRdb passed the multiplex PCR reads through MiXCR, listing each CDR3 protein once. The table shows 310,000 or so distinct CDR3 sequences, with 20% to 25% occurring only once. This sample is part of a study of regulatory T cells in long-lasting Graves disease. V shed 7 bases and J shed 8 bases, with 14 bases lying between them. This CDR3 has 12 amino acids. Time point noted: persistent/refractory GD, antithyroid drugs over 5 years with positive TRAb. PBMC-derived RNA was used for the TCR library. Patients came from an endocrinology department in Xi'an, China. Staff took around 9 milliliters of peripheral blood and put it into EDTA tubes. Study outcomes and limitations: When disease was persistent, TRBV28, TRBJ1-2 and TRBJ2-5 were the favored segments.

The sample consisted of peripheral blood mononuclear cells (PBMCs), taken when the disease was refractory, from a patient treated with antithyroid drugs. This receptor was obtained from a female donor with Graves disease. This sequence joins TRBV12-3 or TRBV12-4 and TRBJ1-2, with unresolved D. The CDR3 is CASNPMRVGYTF. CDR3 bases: TGTGCCAGCAACCCCATGAGGGTCGGCTACACCTTC.